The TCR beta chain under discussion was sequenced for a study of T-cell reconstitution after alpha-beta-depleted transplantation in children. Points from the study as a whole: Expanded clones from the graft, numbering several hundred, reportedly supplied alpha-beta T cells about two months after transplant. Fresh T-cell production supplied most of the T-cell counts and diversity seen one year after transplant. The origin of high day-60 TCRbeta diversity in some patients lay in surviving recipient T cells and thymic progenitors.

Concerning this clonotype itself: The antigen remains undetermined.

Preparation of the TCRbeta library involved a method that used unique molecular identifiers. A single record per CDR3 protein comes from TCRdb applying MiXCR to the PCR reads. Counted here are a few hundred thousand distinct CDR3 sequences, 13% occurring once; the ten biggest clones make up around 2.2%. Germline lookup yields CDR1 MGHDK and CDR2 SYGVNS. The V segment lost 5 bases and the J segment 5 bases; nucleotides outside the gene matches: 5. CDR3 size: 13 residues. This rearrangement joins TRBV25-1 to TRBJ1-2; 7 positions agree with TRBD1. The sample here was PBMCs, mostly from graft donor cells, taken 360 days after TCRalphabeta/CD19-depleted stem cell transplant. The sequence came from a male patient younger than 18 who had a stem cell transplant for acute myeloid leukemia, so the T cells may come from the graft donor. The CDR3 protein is CASSMTGRYGYTF. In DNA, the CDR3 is TGTGCCAGCAGTATGACAGGGCGTTATGGCTACACCTTC.